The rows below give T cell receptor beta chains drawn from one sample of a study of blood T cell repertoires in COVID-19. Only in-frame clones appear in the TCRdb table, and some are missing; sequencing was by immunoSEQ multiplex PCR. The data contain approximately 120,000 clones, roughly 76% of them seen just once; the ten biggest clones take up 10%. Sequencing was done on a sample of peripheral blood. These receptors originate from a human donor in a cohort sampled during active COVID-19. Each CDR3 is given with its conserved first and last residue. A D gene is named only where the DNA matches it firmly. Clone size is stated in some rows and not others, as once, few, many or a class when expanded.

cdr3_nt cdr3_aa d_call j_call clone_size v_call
TGTGCCAGCAGCCTGACAGGGTCTGAGCAGTTCTTC CASSLTGSEQFF TRBD1 TRBJ2-1 NA TRBV6-2/TRBV6-3
TGCGCCAGCAGTCCCCCGACCGGGACAGGGTGTGCCAATCAGCCCCAGCATTTT CASSPPTGTGCANQPQHF TRBD1 TRBJ1-5 NA TRBV23-1
TGCAGTGCTAGTGGGACAGGGGTTTGGTACGAGCAGTACTTC CSASGTGVWYEQYF TRBD1 TRBJ2-7 NA TRBV20-1
TGCGCCAGCAGCCAAGGAGGGACAAGATATAATTCACCCCTCCACTTT CASSQGGTRYNSPLHF NA TRBJ1-6 NA TRBV4-3
TGTGCCAGCAGTCGGGACAGGGGGCAATCAGATACGCAGTATTTT CASSRDRGQSDTQYF TRBD1 TRBJ2-3 NA TRBV6-4
TGTGCCAGCAGCGGAGAGGTGGGACTAGACTACAATGAGCAGTTCTTC CASSGEVGLDYNEQFF TRBD2 TRBJ2-1 NA TRBV11-2
TGCAGCGTTTTCTTTTTGCTAGCGGGGGACGGGGGAGAGACCCAGTACTTC CSVFFLLAGDGGETQYF TRBD2 TRBJ2-5 once TRBV29-1
TGTGCCAGCAGCTTGGGGCTAGCGGGGGGCGGGTCTTGGAATGAGCAGTTCTTC CASSLGLAGGGSWNEQFF TRBD2 TRBJ2-1 NA TRBV5-6
TGTGCCAGCAGTCCGACTGGCAACAATGAGCAGTTCTTC CASSPTGNNEQFF NA TRBJ2-1 NA TRBV6-5
TGCGCCAGCAGCCAAGATTGGGGGCTGGACACTGAAGCTTTCTTT CASSQDWGLDTEAFF NA TRBJ1-1 few TRBV4-3
TGTGCCAGCAGTGACTCGGACAGGGCCCGCTATGGCTACACCTTC CASSDSDRARYGYTF TRBD1 TRBJ1-2 once TRBV6-5
TGCAGCGTTGAAGACACGACAGGGGGATCGCCCAATGAGCAGTTCTTC CSVEDTTGGSPNEQFF TRBD1 TRBJ2-1 NA TRBV29-1
TGTGCCAGCAGTGACAGGTTCTTTACCGGGGAGCTGTTTTTT CASSDRFFTGELFF NA TRBJ2-2 NA TRBV2
TGCGCCAGCAGCTTGGTGGCAGGGGGTGAAAACACCATATATTTT CASSLVAGGENTIYF TRBD1 TRBJ1-3 NA TRBV5-1
TGTGCCAGCAGCCCGAGGACAGGGTTGAATTCACCCCTCCACTTT CASSPRTGLNSPLHF TRBD1 TRBJ1-6 NA TRBV7-2